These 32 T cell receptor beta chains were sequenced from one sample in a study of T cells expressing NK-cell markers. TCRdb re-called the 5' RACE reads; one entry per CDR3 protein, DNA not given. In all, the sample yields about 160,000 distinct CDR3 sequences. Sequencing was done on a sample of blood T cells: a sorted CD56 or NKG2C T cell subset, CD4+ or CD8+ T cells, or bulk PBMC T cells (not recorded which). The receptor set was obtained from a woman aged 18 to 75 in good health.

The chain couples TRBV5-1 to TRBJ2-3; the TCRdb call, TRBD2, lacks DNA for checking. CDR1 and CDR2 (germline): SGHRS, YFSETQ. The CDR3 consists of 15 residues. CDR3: CASSGPLGGTDTQYF.

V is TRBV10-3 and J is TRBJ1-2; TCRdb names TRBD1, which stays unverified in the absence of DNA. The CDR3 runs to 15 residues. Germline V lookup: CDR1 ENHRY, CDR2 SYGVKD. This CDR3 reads CAISVTPQLGYGYTF.

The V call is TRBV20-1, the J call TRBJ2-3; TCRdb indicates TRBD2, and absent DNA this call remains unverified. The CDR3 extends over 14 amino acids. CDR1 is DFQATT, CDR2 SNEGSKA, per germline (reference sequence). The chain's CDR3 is CSALEGRFLDTQYF.

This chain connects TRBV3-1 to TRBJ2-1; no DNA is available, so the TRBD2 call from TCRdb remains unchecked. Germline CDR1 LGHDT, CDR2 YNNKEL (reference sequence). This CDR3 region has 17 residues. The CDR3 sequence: CASSQSAGTSGRNEQFF.

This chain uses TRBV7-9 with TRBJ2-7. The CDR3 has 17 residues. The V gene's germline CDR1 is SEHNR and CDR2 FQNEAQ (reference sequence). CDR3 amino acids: CASSLALNSGGPDEQYF.

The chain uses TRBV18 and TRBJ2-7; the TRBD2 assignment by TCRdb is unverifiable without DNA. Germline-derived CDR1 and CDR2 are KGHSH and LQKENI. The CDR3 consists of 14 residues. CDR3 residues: CASSPLPGAYEQYF.

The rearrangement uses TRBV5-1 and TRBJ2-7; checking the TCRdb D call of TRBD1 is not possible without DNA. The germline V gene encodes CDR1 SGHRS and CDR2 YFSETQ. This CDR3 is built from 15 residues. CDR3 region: CASSQSGQGRYEQYF.

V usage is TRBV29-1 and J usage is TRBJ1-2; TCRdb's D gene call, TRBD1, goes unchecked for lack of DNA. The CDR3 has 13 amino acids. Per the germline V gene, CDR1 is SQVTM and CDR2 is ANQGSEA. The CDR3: CSGTGQGLYGYTF.

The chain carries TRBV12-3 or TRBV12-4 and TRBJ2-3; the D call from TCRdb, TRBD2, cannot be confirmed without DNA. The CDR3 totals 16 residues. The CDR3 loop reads CASSLWPGGRTDTQYF.

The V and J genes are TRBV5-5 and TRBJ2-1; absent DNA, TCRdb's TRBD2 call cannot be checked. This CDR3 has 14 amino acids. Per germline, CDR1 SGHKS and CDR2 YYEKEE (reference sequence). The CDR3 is CASSLEAVYNEQFF. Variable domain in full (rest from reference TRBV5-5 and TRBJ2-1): DAGVTQSPTHLIKTRGQQVTLRCSPISGHKSVSWYQQVLGQGPQFIFQYYEKEERGRGNFPDRFSARQFPNYSSELNVNALLLGDSALYLCASSLEAVYNEQFFGPGTRLTVL.

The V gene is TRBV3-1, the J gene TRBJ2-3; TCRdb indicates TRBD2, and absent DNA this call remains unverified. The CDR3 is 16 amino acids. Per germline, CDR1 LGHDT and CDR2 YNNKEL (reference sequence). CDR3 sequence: CASSQIAGGPADTQYF.

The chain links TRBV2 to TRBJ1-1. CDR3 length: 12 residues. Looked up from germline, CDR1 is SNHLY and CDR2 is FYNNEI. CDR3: CASSATADEAFF.

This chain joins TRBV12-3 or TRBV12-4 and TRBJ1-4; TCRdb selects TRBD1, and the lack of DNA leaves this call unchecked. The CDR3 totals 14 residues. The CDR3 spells CASSPRAGNEKLFF.

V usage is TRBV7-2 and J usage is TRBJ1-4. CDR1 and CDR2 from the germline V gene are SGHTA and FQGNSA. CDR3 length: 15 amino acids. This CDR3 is CASSLSLLANEKLFF.

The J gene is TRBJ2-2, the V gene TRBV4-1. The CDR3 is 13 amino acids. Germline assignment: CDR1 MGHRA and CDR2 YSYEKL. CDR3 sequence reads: CASSQDRVQGLFF.

CDR3 amino acids: CSARDRPVTEAFF. The chain employs TRBV20-1 and TRBJ1-1; TCRdb gives TRBD1 as the D gene, but with no DNA this cannot be confirmed. The CDR3 sequence is 13 residues long. Germline lookup yields CDR1 DFQATT and CDR2 SNEGSKA (reference sequence).

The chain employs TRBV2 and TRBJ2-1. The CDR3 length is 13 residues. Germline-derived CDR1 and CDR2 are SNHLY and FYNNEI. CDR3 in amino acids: CATSDSSYNEQFF.

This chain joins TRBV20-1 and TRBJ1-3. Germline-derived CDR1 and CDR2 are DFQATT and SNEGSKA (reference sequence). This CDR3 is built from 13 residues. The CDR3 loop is CSASLISGNTIYF.

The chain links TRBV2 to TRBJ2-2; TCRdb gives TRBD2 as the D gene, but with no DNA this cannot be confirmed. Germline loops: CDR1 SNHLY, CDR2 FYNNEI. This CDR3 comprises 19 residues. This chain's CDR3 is CASRRGRPEGGTSKGELFF.

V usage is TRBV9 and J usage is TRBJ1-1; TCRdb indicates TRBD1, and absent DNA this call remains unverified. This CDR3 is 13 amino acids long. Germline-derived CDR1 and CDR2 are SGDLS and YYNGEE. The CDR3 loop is CASSVVPDTEAFF.

The CDR3 loop is CASTPTVLGTEAFF. V is TRBV2 and J is TRBJ1-1. Germline loops: CDR1 SNHLY, CDR2 FYNNEI. CDR3 length: 14 residues.

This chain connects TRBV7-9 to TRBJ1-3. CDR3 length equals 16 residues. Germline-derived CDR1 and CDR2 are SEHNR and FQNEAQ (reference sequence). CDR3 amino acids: CASSLAGPVSGNTIYF. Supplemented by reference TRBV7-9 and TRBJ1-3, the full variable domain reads DTGVSQNPRHKITKRGQNVTFRCDPISEHNRLYWYRQTLGQGPEFLTYFQNEAQLEKSRLLSDRFSAERPKGSFSTLEIQRTEQGDSAMYLCASSLAGPVSGNTIYFGEGSWLTVV.

CDR3 in amino acids: CASSVTSGPAYEQYF. The rearrangement joins TRBV5-1 to TRBJ2-7; as DNA is missing, the TRBD2 call by TCRdb cannot be tested. This CDR3 has 15 residues. In germline, CDR1 is SGHRS, CDR2 YFSETQ.

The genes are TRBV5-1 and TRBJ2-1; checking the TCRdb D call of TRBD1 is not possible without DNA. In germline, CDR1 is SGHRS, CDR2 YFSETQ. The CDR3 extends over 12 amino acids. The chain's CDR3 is CASSTGGREQFF.

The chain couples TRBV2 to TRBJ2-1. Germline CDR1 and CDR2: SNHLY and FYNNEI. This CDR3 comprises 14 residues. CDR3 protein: CASAGQSSYNEQFF.

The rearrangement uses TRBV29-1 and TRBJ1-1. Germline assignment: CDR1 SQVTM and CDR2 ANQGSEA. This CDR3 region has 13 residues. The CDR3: CSALTDRETEAFF.

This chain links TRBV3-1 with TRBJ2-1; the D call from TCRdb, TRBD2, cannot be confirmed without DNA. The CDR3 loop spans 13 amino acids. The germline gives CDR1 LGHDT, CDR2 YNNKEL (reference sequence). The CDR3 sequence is CASSLRGGTSPFF.

CDR3 amino acids: CSASGRGYGYTF. The chain uses TRBV20-1 and TRBJ1-2. Germline-derived CDR1 and CDR2 are DFQATT and SNEGSKA (reference sequence). The CDR3 covers 12 residues.

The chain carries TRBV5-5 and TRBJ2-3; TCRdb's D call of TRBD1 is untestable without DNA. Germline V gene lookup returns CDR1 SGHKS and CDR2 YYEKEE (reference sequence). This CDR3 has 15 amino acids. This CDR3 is CASSPRRPLGDTQYF.

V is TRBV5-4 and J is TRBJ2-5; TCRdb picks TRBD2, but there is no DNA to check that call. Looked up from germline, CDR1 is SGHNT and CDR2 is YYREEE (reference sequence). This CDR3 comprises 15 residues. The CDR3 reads CASSPSRGGPEPQYF.

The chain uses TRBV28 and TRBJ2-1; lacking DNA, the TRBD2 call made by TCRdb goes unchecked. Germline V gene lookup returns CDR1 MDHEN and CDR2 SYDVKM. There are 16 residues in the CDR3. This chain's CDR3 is CASRGGGLAGESGQFF.

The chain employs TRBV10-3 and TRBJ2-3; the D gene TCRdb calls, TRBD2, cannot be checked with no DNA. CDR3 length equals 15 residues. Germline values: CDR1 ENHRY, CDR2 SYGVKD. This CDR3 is CAISQAGGRTDTQYF.